Listed here are 19 T cell receptor beta chains from one sample, sequenced in a study of cytomegalovirus exposure and HLA in healthy donors (dated 2017 in TCRdb). The library was made by the immunoSEQ multiplex PCR assay. A mixture of 60 forward primers for TCR Vbeta segments and 13 reverse primers for TCR Jbeta segments was used in the multiplex PCR. Drawn from immuneACCESS, this table holds only the in-frame rearrangements with V and J called that TCRdb kept. Clones are partly lost; checked studies trace under half to an unresolved V gene and leave the rest unexplained. This specimen's table enumerates 100,000 to 150,000 clones. The ten biggest clones cover approximately 2% of the sample. The sequencing sample was made of PBMCs. All receptors derive from a man in his forties in good health and CMV-seronegative.

The V and J genes are TRBV27 and TRBJ2-1; 16 bases agree with TRBD2. Germline trimming cut 6 bases from V and 6 bases from J; bases unmatched to any gene: 5. The CDR3 loop spans 16 amino acids. Germline CDR1 and CDR2: MNHEY and SMNVEV (reference sequence). The CDR3 protein is CASRPGLAGGPNEQFF. DNA of the CDR3: TGTGCCAGCAGGCCGGGACTAGCGGGAGGGCCCAATGAGCAGTTCTTC.

The genes are TRBV7-9 and TRBJ2-3; no firm D call. CDR3 length: 12 residues. Trimming cost V 5 bases and J 8 bases, with 11 bases left between them. CDR1 SEHNR and CDR2 FQNEAQ come from the germline V gene (reference sequence). CDR3 in amino acids: CASSPSLGTQYF. In DNA, the CDR3 is TGTGCCAGCAGCCCCTCCCTAGGTACGCAGTATTTT.

On this clone: At one of its ends the junction is not consistent with the germline gene, which may arise from a read error. This sequence joins TRBV7-7 and TRBJ2-3, with 11 bases matching TRBD2. This CDR3 has 16 residues. Looked up from germline, CDR1 is SSHAT and CDR2 is FNYEAQ (reference sequence). The CDR3 DNA is TGTGCTAGCAGCGCATCACTAGCGGGGGGCACAGATACGCAGTATTTT. This translates into CASSASLAGGTDTQYF.

The rearrangement links TRBV5-1 to TRBJ2-3; 9 bases are shared with TRBD2. Germline V gives CDR1 SGHRS, CDR2 YFSETQ. The CDR3 length is 15 residues. Trimming removed 4 bases from V and 3 bases from J; junction bases left unmatched: 6. The CDR3 DNA is TGCGCCAGCAGCCTGAGGGGACTAGCTACAGATACGCAGTATTTT. Translating it yields CASSLRGLATDTQYF.

The J gene is TRBJ2-7, the V gene TRBV27; 12 nucleotides align to TRBD2. The ends lost 4 bases at V and 5 bases at J; junction bases unmatched: 9. CDR1 is MNHEY and CDR2 is SMNVEV in the germline V gene (reference sequence). CDR3 length: 16 amino acids. CDR3 region: CASSSGRLAGENEQYF. CDR3 DNA: TGTGCCAGCAGTTCGGGGCGACTAGCGGGAGAGAACGAGCAGTACTTC.

The chain combines TRBV19 with TRBJ2-7, with a weak D call TRBD2 (6 bases). Germline values: CDR1 LNHDA, CDR2 SQIVND (reference sequence). The CDR3 is 13 amino acids. V was pared by 9 bases and J by 6 bases, with 18 bases between. The CDR3 protein is CASMGTLGSEQYF. In nucleotides, the CDR3 is TGTGCCAGCATGGGGACTTTAGGATCCGAGCAGTACTTC.

Details on this clone: Relative to the germline gene, one junction end is altered; a read error may explain this. The CDR3: CASSPGGLGYEQYF. CDR3 sequence (DNA): TGTGCTAGCAGCCCAGGGGGGCTCGGTTACGAGCAGTACTTC. The V call is TRBV7-7, the J call TRBJ2-5; a weak D match, TRBD1 (7 bases). The tail of the sequence fits TRBJ2-7 better, so the J call may be wrong. The CDR3 has 14 residues. Germline V gives CDR1 SSHAT, CDR2 FNYEAQ (reference sequence).

The chain recombines TRBV7-9 with TRBJ2-7; TRBD2 might be the D (6 bases). Germline loops: CDR1 SEHNR, CDR2 FQNEAQ (reference sequence). The CDR3 runs 19 residues. Trimming shortened V by 4 bases and J by 0 bases, and 25 bases separated the two germline ends. The CDR3 here is CASSSPFLRGTASSYEQYF. CDR3 bases: TGTGCCAGCAGCTCCCCATTTTTACGCGGGACGGCGAGCTCCTACGAGCAGTACTTC.

The V and J genes are TRBV5-1 and TRBJ2-7; 9 positions match TRBD2. The J segment lost 5 bases and the V segment lost 3 bases, leaving 6 bases of the junction unmatched. CDR1 is SGHRS and CDR2 is YFSETQ in the germline V gene. The CDR3 contains 14 residues. CDR3 protein: CASSYLAGLDEQYF. The CDR3 coding sequence is TGCGCCAGCAGCTACCTAGCGGGACTCGACGAGCAGTACTTC.

The chain uses TRBV4-1 and TRBJ2-5; the match to TRBD2 covers 9 bases. The J call may not be correct, given that the DNA end is closer to TRBJ2-7. Germline V lookup: CDR1 MGHRA, CDR2 YSYEKL. This CDR3 spans 16 amino acids. The CDR3 here is CASSQEKAGGRYEQYF. As DNA, the CDR3 is TGCGCCAGCAGCCAAGAGAAAGCGGGAGGAAGATACGAGCAGTACTTC.

The chain combines TRBV5-1 with TRBJ1-4; D not resolved. The CDR3 contains 17 residues. Trimming pared 1 base from V and 0 bases from J, leaving 13 bases between. The germline CDR1 and CDR2 sequences are SGHRS and YFSETQ. The CDR3 nucleotides are TGCGCCAGCAGCTTGAGTCCTCCCGGTGCAACTAATGAAAAACTGTTTTTT. Translation: CASSLSPPGATNEKLFF.

The chain links TRBV2 to TRBJ2-3; no firm D call. The CDR3 extends over 13 amino acids. Trimming cost V 6 bases and J 3 bases, with 10 bases left between them. The germline V gene has CDR1 SNHLY and CDR2 FYNNEI. The CDR3, as DNA: TGTGCCAGCAGGACCCTAGGAACAGATACGCAGTATTTT. Translating gives CASRTLGTDTQYF. The complete variable domain, with remaining parts taken from reference TRBV2 and TRBJ2-3, reads EPEVTQTPSHQVTQMGQEVILRCVPISNHLYFYWYRQILGQKVEFLVSFYNNEISEKSEIFDDQFSVERPDGSNFTLKIRSTKLEDSAMYFCASRTLGTDTQYFGPGTRLTVL.

The chain couples TRBV5-4 to TRBJ2-2; 9 bases are shared with TRBD2. The germline CDR1 and CDR2 sequences are SGHNT and YYREEE (reference sequence). The CDR3 spans 15 residues. V was clipped by 0 bases and J by 6 bases; unmatched bases: 3. This chain's CDR3 is CASSLDQREAGELFF. The DNA of the CDR3 is TGTGCCAGCAGCTTGGACCAGCGGGAGGCCGGGGAGCTGTTTTTT.

This chain connects TRBV6-6 to TRBJ2-5; TRBD2 matches at 12 bases. The V gene's germline CDR1 is MNHNY and CDR2 SVGAGI (reference sequence). V trimming: 4 bases; J trimming: 9 bases; junction bases outside the gene matches: 6. The CDR3 is 14 residues long. This CDR3 is CASSSPTSGRSQYF. The CDR3 nucleotides read TGTGCCAGCAGTTCTCCGACTAGCGGGAGATCCCAGTACTTC.

The J gene is TRBJ2-1, the V gene TRBV10-3; 11 positions match TRBD2. The germline V gene encodes CDR1 ENHRY and CDR2 SYGVKD. Unmatched junction bases numbered 13, after V lost 8 bases and J lost 4 bases. The CDR3 has 17 amino acids. The CDR3 spells CAIQAGVTSGSYNEQFF. For the CDR3, the DNA is TGTGCCATCCAGGCCGGCGTAACTAGCGGGAGTTACAATGAGCAGTTCTTC.

This chain links TRBV7-9 with TRBJ1-5; possible D gene TRBD1, 5 bases. Deletions cut 4 bases from V and 0 bases from J, with 13 bases between. The length of the CDR3 is 16 residues. Germline V gene data show CDR1 as SEHNR and CDR2 as FQNEAQ (reference sequence). The CDR3 loop is CASSSRGGLSNQPQHF. In DNA, the CDR3 is TGTGCCAGCAGCTCCCGGGGGGGACTTAGCAATCAGCCCCAGCATTTT.

The chain recombines TRBV27 with TRBJ2-7; D possibly corresponds to TRBD2 (5 bases). The V gene's germline CDR1 is MNHEY and CDR2 SMNVEV (reference sequence). The CDR3 totals 12 residues. The germline V and J ends were trimmed by 5 bases and 7 bases, with 12 bases remaining between them. Written as DNA, the CDR3 is TGTGCCAGCAGTACGGGGAGCGCTGAGCAGTACTTC. Amino acid sequence: CASSTGSAEQYF.

The rearrangement links TRBV2 to TRBJ2-3; 7 bases align to TRBD2. Unmatched junction bases numbered 5, after V lost 4 bases and J lost 4 bases. Germline CDR1 reads SNHLY; CDR2 reads FYNNEI. The CDR3 is made up of 14 amino acids. The chain's CDR3 is CASSVGLAADTQYF. CDR3 nucleotide sequence: TGTGCCAGCAGTGTTGGGCTAGCGGCAGATACGCAGTATTTT.

The chain has TRBV4-2 and TRBJ1-1, with D perhaps matching TRBD1 (5 bases). V gave up 1 base and J gave up 2 bases, with 14 bases separating them. Germline V gene sequence: CDR1 LGHNA, CDR2 YNFKEQ. The CDR3 length is 16 residues. The CDR3 loop reads CASSQVAGHYNTEAFF. The CDR3 bases are TGTGCCAGCAGCCAAGTTGCGGGGCACTACAACACTGAAGCTTTCTTT.